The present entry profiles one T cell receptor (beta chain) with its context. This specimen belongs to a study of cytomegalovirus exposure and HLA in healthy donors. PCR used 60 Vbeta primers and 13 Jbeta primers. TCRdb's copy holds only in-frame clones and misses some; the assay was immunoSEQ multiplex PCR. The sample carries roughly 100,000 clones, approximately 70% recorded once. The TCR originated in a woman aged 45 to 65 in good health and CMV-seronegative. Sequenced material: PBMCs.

The CDR3 loop is CTAGGGDQETQYF. CDR3 nucleotide sequence: TGCACCGCTGGAGGGGGCGACCAAGAGACCCAGTACTTC. The V gene is TRBV29-1, the J gene TRBJ2-5; D is possibly TRBD1 (7 bases). Germline V gene sequence: CDR1 SQVTM, CDR2 ANQGSEA. The CDR3 length is 13 residues.